The next 8 T cell receptor beta chains were all read from a single sample in a study of blood T cell repertoires in COVID-19. Some clones are missing from TCRdb's copy, which holds only in-frame ones; the method was immunoSEQ multiplex PCR. The repertoire holds about 190,000 clones, with about four fifths as singletons. The sample comprised PBMCs or T cells enriched from blood (not recorded which). These receptors were obtained from a woman in her twenties or thirties who had been exposed to COVID-19.

CDR3 DNA sequence: TGCGCCAGCAGCCAAGTGGACAGTGAACATTATGGCTACACCTTC. Encoded protein: CASSQVDSEHYGYTF. This rearrangement joins TRBV4-1 to TRBJ1-2; D perhaps matches TRBD1 (6 bases). This CDR3 has 15 amino acids. V shed 1 base and J shed 5 bases, with 14 bases lying between them. The germline CDR1 and CDR2 sequences are MGHRA and YSYEKL.

This clone has more than one count but fewer than ten. The identical CDR3 is also encoded by other nucleotide sequences in the sample. The chain joins TRBV9 to TRBJ2-7, with D tentatively TRBD1 (5 bases). Trimming stripped 0 bases from V and 1 base from J, with 5 bases between. The CDR3 covers 13 residues. Germline V gene sequence: CDR1 SGDLS, CDR2 YYNGEE. This chain's CDR3 is CASSVEGSYEQYF. In DNA form, the CDR3 reads TGTGCCAGCAGCGTAGAGGGGTCCTACGAGCAGTACTTC.

The J gene is TRBJ1-1, the V gene TRBV19; no clear D gene. Trimming left V 6 bases short and J 0 bases short, with 8 bases between. Germline CDR1 and CDR2: LNHDA and SQIVND (reference sequence). The CDR3 has 13 residues. DNA for the CDR3: TGTGCCAGTAGCCAGACAATGAACACTGAAGCTTTCTTT. Protein: CASSQTMNTEAFF.

CDR3 DNA sequence: TGCGCCAGCAGCTGGACTAGCGGGGGGCCGAGCTCCTACAATGAGCAGTTCTTC. Protein product: CASSWTSGGPSSYNEQFF. The chain recombines TRBV5-1 with TRBJ2-1, with 14 bases aligning to TRBD2. The junction had 5 bases not matched to a gene; V was cut back by 3 bases and J by 0 bases. The germline gives CDR1 SGHRS, CDR2 YFSETQ. This CDR3 has 18 amino acids.

This clone has just one count. The rearrangement links TRBV6-2 or TRBV6-3 to TRBJ2-7, with D tentatively TRBD1 (6 bases). CDR3 size: 16 residues. V was clipped by 6 bases and J by 3 bases, with 21 bases between them. The germline CDR1 and CDR2 sequences are MNHEY and SVGEGT. CDR3: CASSFNGQGNNYEQYF. For the CDR3, the DNA is TGTGCCAGCAGCTTTAACGGCCAGGGGAATAACTACGAGCAGTACTTC.

This clone turned up a few times. V and J are TRBV28 and TRBJ2-3; 8 nucleotides align to TRBD2. Losses at the gene ends were 11 bases for V and 4 bases for J; bases not matched to a gene: 8. Per the germline V gene, CDR1 is MDHEN and CDR2 is SYDVKM. The CDR3 has 13 amino acids. CDR3 in amino acids: CASGGRSPDTQYF. Here the CDR3 DNA reads TGTGCCTCGGGGGGGCGGTCCCCAGATACGCAGTATTTT.

This clone showed up just a few times. One end of the junction is discordant with germline, which a read error may explain. The CDR3 DNA is TGTGCCAGCAGTTACTCGGGACAGGTTGTGTTTTTT. This translates into CASSYSGQVVFF. V gene TRBV6-2 or TRBV6-3 combines with J gene TRBJ1-1; TRBD1 aligns across 8 bases. The CDR3 sequence is 12 residues long. Germline CDR1 reads MNHEY; CDR2 reads SVGEGT.

This chain connects TRBV19 to TRBJ1-3; 9 positions match TRBD1. The junction had 4 bases not matched to a gene; V was cut back by 5 bases and J by 2 bases. Germline V gene lookup returns CDR1 LNHDA and CDR2 SQIVND (reference sequence). The CDR3 is made up of 15 amino acids. In DNA form, the CDR3 reads TGTGCCAGTAGTCCCGGGGACAGGGCTGGAAACACCATATATTTT. Its translation: CASSPGDRAGNTIYF.